Following are 17 T cell receptor beta chains from one sample sequenced in a study of OX40 agonist ivuxolimab in advanced cancers. Some clones are missing from TCRdb's copy, which holds only in-frame ones; the method was immunoSEQ multiplex PCR. The repertoire includes tens of thousands of clones, roughly 84% of them detected once, and around 25% sits in the top ten. The sample here was CD4+ or CD8+ T cells sorted from blood, taken in a trial of the OX40 agonist ivuxolimab. The receptors were sampled from an adult with an advanced solid tumor such as melanoma, head and neck, liver or kidney cancer.

The chain uses TRBV5-6 and TRBJ2-5; 11 bases fit TRBD2. Trimming removed 0 bases from V and 7 bases from J; junction bases left unmatched: 11. This CDR3 is 17 amino acids long. Germline V gives CDR1 SGHDT, CDR2 YYEEEE. CDR3 sequence (DNA): TGTGCCAGCAGCTTGGAATGGCTAGCGGGAGGCCCCTCGACCCAGTACTTC. Amino acid sequence: CASSLEWLAGGPSTQYF.

J is TRBJ1-6 and V is TRBV6-5; 7 positions agree with TRBD1. The CDR3 is 16 amino acids. Germline V gene data show CDR1 as MNHEY and CDR2 as SVGAGI. V lost 2 bases to trimming and J lost 2 bases; unmatched junction nucleotides: 3. Here the CDR3 reads CASSYMGTAYNSPLHF. The DNA for the CDR3 is TGTGCCAGCAGTTACATGGGGACAGCCTATAATTCACCCCTCCACTTT.

The CDR3 sequence: CASSLESGAEAFF. CDR3 nucleotides: TGTGCCAGCAGCTTAGAATCCGGGGCTGAAGCTTTCTTT. The rearrangement uses TRBV7-9 and TRBJ1-1, with D uncertain. Germline values: CDR1 SEHNR, CDR2 FQNEAQ (reference sequence). V was cut by 1 base and J by 6 bases, with 9 bases left in between. This CDR3 has 13 amino acids.

The J gene is TRBJ2-7, the V gene TRBV30; D ambiguous. Germline V gives CDR1 GTSNPN, CDR2 SVGIG (reference sequence). The CDR3 is 13 amino acids. V was clipped by 3 bases and J by 0 bases, with 9 bases between them. The CDR3 is CAWSLTVSYEQYF. The CDR3 DNA reads TGTGCCTGGAGCCTAACAGTCTCCTACGAGCAGTACTTC. The full variable domain, with the rest looked up from reference TRBV30 and TRBJ2-7, is SQTIHQWPATLVQPVGSPLSLECTVEGTSNPNLYWYRQAAGRGLQLLFYSVGIGQISSEVPQNLSASRPQDRQFILSSKKLLLSDSGFYLCAWSLTVSYEQYFGPGTRLTVT.

The genes are TRBV5-1 and TRBJ2-3; the D gene is possibly TRBD2 (5 bases). V gave up 4 bases and J gave up 0 bases, with 12 bases separating them. This CDR3 is built from 15 residues. Germline CDR1 is SGHRS and CDR2 is YFSETQ. CDR3: CASSRVSSSTDTQYF. The DNA of the CDR3 is TGCGCCAGCAGCAGGGTCTCTAGCAGCACAGATACGCAGTATTTT.

The chain combines TRBV27 with TRBJ2-5; TRBD1 is a possible D gene (7 bases). The J call is in doubt because the DNA end fits TRBJ2-7 better. Germline V gene sequence: CDR1 MNHEY, CDR2 SMNVEV (reference sequence). The CDR3 covers 16 residues. In DNA, the CDR3 is TGTGCCAGCAGTTTAAAGCCAACGGCAGGGGGGTACGAGCAGTACTTC. This encodes CASSLKPTAGGYEQYF.

This clone was recorded once. CDR3 DNA: TGTGCCAGCAGCCTCCGGGACAGGGTGTCCTACAATGAGCAGTTCTTC. Translating it yields CASSLRDRVSYNEQFF. J is TRBJ2-1 and V is TRBV5-4, with TRBD1 matching over 9 bases. CDR3 length equals 16 residues. CDR1 is SGHNT, CDR2 YYREEE, per germline (reference sequence). Trimming cost V 4 bases and J 1 base; bases outside gene matches: 6. The variable domain in full, with the rest retrieved from reference TRBV5-4 and TRBJ2-1, is ETGVTQSPTHLIKTRGQQVTLRCSSQSGHNTVSWYQQALGQGPQFIFQYYREEENGRGNFPPRFSGLQFPNYSSELNVNALELDDSALYLCASSLRDRVSYNEQFFGPGTRLTVL.

This rearrangement joins TRBV19 to TRBJ2-7, with D perhaps TRBD2 (7 bases). Germline CDR1 and CDR2: LNHDA and SQIVND (reference sequence). The CDR3 length is 13 residues. Trimming cost V 6 bases and J 4 bases, with 13 bases left between them. In DNA form, the CDR3 reads TGTGCCAGTAGAGGCGGGGGCCAGTACGAGCAGTACTTC. Protein product: CASRGGGQYEQYF. The full variable domain, in which reference TRBV19 and TRBJ2-7 provide the parts outside the CDR3, is DGGITQSPKYLFRKEGQNVTLSCEQNLNHDAMYWYRQDPGQGLRLIYYSQIVNDFQKGDIAEGYSVSREKKESFPLTVTSAQKNPTAFYLCASRGGGQYEQYFGPGTRLTVT.

The chain recombines TRBV2 with TRBJ1-5; the D is unclear. Germline V lookup: CDR1 SNHLY, CDR2 FYNNEI. The CDR3 extends over 13 amino acids. The V gene lost 5 bases and the J gene lost 5 bases, with 10 bases spanning the gap. For the CDR3, the DNA is TGTGCCAGCAGTCGGTCCGGGGATCAGCCCCAGCATTTT. Translated, it gives CASSRSGDQPQHF.

In this sample, this clone turned up a few times. This chain connects TRBV19 to TRBJ1-2; tentatively, D is TRBD1 (6 bases). The CDR3 totals 13 residues. The germline gives CDR1 LNHDA, CDR2 SQIVND (reference sequence). V was shortened by 1 base and J by 6 bases, with 9 bases between the two germline ends. Here the CDR3 DNA reads TGTGCCAGTAGTATAGGGGACATGGATGGCTACACCTTC. It yields the protein CASSIGDMDGYTF.

CDR3 sequence (DNA): TGTGCCAGCAGCCAGAGGGGTGAGCAGTTCTTC. Amino acid sequence: CASSQRGEQFF. The chain has TRBV4-2 and TRBJ2-1; D is possibly TRBD1 or TRBD2 (5 bases each). The CDR3 runs to 11 residues. Germline CDR1 reads LGHNA; CDR2 reads YNFKEQ. Trimming removed 3 bases at V and 9 bases at J, with 6 bases between.

The chain couples TRBV5-5 to TRBJ2-2; D not resolved. Germline-derived CDR1 and CDR2 are SGHKS and YYEKEE (reference sequence). The ends were cut back, 4 bases at V and 4 bases at J, with 11 bases in the middle. The length of the CDR3 is 14 residues. The CDR3 protein is CASSQLASTGELFF. Written as DNA, the CDR3 is TGTGCCAGCAGCCAGCTGGCCTCCACCGGGGAGCTGTTTTTT.

The V gene is TRBV19, the J gene TRBJ1-3; D call uncertain. There are 18 residues in the CDR3. Germline V gene sequence: CDR1 LNHDA, CDR2 SQIVND (reference sequence). V lost 0 bases and J 1 base, leaving 16 bases between the germline ends. CDR3 residues: CASSIDAFSGVSGNTIYF. The CDR3 bases are TGTGCCAGTAGTATAGATGCGTTCTCCGGCGTTTCTGGAAACACCATATATTTT.

CDR3 region: CASSLTGGDTEAFF. In DNA form, the CDR3 reads TGTGCCAGCAGTTTGACAGGTGGGGACACTGAAGCTTTCTTT. This chain joins TRBV28 and TRBJ1-1; perhaps TRBD1 as D (6 bases). V was pared by 3 bases and J by 3 bases, with 11 bases between. The CDR3 totals 14 residues. Per germline, CDR1 MDHEN and CDR2 SYDVKM. The full variable domain, its missing parts supplied by reference TRBV28 and TRBJ1-1, is DVKVTQSSRYLVKRTGEKVFLECVQDMDHENMFWYRQDPGLGLRLIYFSYDVKMKEKGDIPEGYSVSREKKERFSLILESASTNQTSMYLCASSLTGGDTEAFFGQGTRLTVV.

The rearrangement joins TRBV21-1 to TRBJ2-2; the table gives TRBD2 as D, unverified against the DNA. TRBV21-1 is shown as a pseudogene. CDR3 size: 20 residues. The CDR3 reads CASSTLNGSSIAGPTGELFF. The DNA for the CDR3 is TGTGCCAGCAGCACCCTTAATGGCAGCTCCATAGCGGGACCCACCGGGGAGCTGTTTTTT.

J is TRBJ2-5 and V is TRBV7-2, with a tentative D call TRBD1 (5 bases). The germline CDR1 and CDR2 sequences are SGHTA and FQGNSA. The V gene lost 1 base and the J gene lost 5 bases, with 14 bases spanning the gap. The CDR3 is 15 amino acids. The CDR3 bases are TGTGCCAGCAGCTTAGGGGGCGTGGTACTGGAGACCCAGTACTTC. Its translation is CASSLGGVVLETQYF.

CDR3 residues: CASSPLTHEQYF. The CDR3 DNA reads TGTGCCAGCAGTCCCCTAACCCACGAGCAGTACTTC. This chain links TRBV27 with TRBJ2-7; D gene uncertain. Trimming stripped 5 bases from V and 5 bases from J, with 10 bases between. Germline CDR1 and CDR2: MNHEY and SMNVEV (reference sequence). The CDR3 covers 12 residues.